These 10 T cell receptor beta chains were all obtained from the same sample, sequenced in a study of OX40 agonist ivuxolimab in advanced cancers. Libraries were prepared through the immunoSEQ multiplex PCR assay. In its TCRdb copy, this immuneACCESS table keeps in-frame sequences only and misses some clones. Where compared with another copy, unresolved V genes explain less than half of these, and the others have no known cause. For this sample the table gives tens of thousands of clones, of which approximately 80% were detected only once. Roughly 2.5% of the sample comes from the top ten. The sequencing here drew on CD4+ or CD8+ T cells sorted from blood, taken in a trial of the OX40 agonist ivuxolimab. The receptor set was obtained from an adult with an advanced solid tumor such as melanoma, head and neck, liver or kidney cancer.

This clone was seen just once. The chain joins TRBV28 to TRBJ1-1, with 7 positions matching TRBD1. V dropped 7 bases and J dropped 5; count of bases not matched to a gene: 7. CDR1 and CDR2 from the germline V gene are MDHEN and SYDVKM. CDR3 length: 13 amino acids. The DNA for the CDR3 is TGTGCCAGCAACCCAGGGGGGGATACTGAAGCTTTCTTT. Protein: CASNPGGDTEAFF.

The chain has TRBV7-2 and TRBJ2-2; 9 bases are shared with TRBD1. CDR1 and CDR2 (germline): SGHTA, FQGNSA. CDR3 length: 15 amino acids. The V gene end was trimmed by 4 bases and the J gene end by 6 bases; junction bases not matched to a gene: 6. CDR3 region: CASSSNRGRAGELFF. The CDR3 region has the DNA TGTGCCAGCAGCTCAAACAGGGGGCGCGCCGGGGAGCTGTTTTTT. Full variable domain (outside the CDR3, taken from reference TRBV7-2 and TRBJ2-2): GAGVSQSPSNKVTEKGKDVELRCDPISGHTALYWYRQSLGQGLEFLIYFQGNSAPDKSGLPSDRFSAERTGGSVSTLTIQRTQQEDSAVYLCASSSNRGRAGELFFGEGSRLTVL.

The chain combines TRBV11-3 with TRBJ2-3; either TRBD1 or TRBD2 may supply D (5 bases each). Germline loops: CDR1 SGHNT, CDR2 YENEEA. The CDR3 sequence is 15 residues long. Trimming pared 3 bases from V and 1 base from J, leaving 11 bases between. CDR3 in amino acids: CASSFKGTGTDTQYF. The CDR3 DNA is TGTGCCAGCAGCTTTAAGGGGACGGGCACAGATACGCAGTATTTT.

This chain uses TRBV6-5 with TRBJ1-2; no reliable D call. Trimming left V 2 bases short and J 2 bases short, with 9 bases between. The CDR3 contains 14 residues. Germline V gives CDR1 MNHEY, CDR2 SVGAGI. The CDR3 is CASSYRMKNYGYTF. DNA of the CDR3: TGTGCCAGCAGTTACAGGATGAAAAACTATGGCTACACCTTC.

The V gene is TRBV23-1, the J gene TRBJ1-1; perhaps TRBD1 as D (6 bases). TRBV23-1 is given ORF status, its function remaining uncertain. This CDR3 spans 15 amino acids. Trimming took off 6 bases at V and 3 bases at J, with 17 bases between the two ends. CDR3 in amino acids: CASRETGNLDTEAFF. For the CDR3, the DNA is TGCGCCAGCAGGGAAACAGGGAATTTGGACACTGAAGCTTTCTTT.

The chain is built from TRBV6-6 and TRBJ2-1; D is ambiguous. V lost 3 bases and J lost 14, with 14 bases in between. Germline V gene sequence: CDR1 MNHNY, CDR2 SVGAGI (reference sequence). The CDR3 loop spans 12 amino acids. The CDR3 sequence: CASSYLLSGKFF. The CDR3 DNA sequence: TGTGCCAGCAGTTATCTCCTCAGTGGGAAGTTCTTC.

The chain has TRBV2 and TRBJ1-2; tentatively, D is TRBD1 (5 bases). Deletions cut 3 bases from V and 8 bases from J, with 13 bases between. The CDR3 consists of 13 residues. Germline V gene lookup returns CDR1 SNHLY and CDR2 FYNNEI. The CDR3 DNA reads as TGTGCCAGCAGTGAGCAGGAACGGGACGGCTACACCTTC. This codes for CASSEQERDGYTF.

About this clone itself: This sample includes further DNA sequences coding for the same CDR3. This chain connects TRBV19 to TRBJ2-5, with 12 bases aligning to TRBD1. There are 14 residues in the CDR3. V was clipped by 6 bases and J by 5 bases; unmatched bases: 4. Per germline, CDR1 LNHDA and CDR2 SQIVND (reference sequence). Written as DNA, the CDR3 is TGTGCCAGTAGCGGGGACAGGGGGCGTGAGACCCAGTACTTC. It is translated as CASSGDRGRETQYF.

CDR3 protein: CAWSRDRPLGYTF. The CDR3 DNA reads TGTGCCTGGAGTCGGGACCGGCCTCTTGGCTACACCTTC. The V gene is TRBV30, the J gene TRBJ1-2, with D possibly matching TRBD1 (5 bases). The V and J ends lost 2 bases and 7 bases respectively, with 14 bases between them. The CDR3 covers 13 residues. Looked up from germline, CDR1 is GTSNPN and CDR2 is SVGIG (reference sequence).

The J gene is TRBJ1-6, the V gene TRBV5-4, with D tentatively TRBD1 (5 bases). CDR1 is SGHNT and CDR2 is YYREEE in the germline V gene (reference sequence). This CDR3 has 16 residues. V lost 0 bases and J lost 5, with 12 bases in between. The CDR3 sequence: CASSLGFGGNNSPLHF. In DNA form, the CDR3 reads TGTGCCAGCAGCTTGGGATTCGGGGGAAATAATTCACCCCTCCACTTT.